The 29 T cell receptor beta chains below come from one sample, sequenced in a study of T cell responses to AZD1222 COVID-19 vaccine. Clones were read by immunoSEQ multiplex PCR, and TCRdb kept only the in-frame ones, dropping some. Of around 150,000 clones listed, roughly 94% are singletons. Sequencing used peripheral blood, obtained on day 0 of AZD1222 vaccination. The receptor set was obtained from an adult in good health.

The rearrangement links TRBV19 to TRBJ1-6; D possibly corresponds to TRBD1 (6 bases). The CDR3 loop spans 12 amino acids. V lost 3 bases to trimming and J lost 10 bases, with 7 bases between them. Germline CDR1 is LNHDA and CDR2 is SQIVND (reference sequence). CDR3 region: CASSIGGSPLHF. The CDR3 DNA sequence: TGTGCCAGTAGTATCGGGGGCTCACCCCTCCACTTT. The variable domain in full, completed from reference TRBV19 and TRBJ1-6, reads DGGITQSPKYLFRKEGQNVTLSCEQNLNHDAMYWYRQDPGQGLRLIYYSQIVNDFQKGDIAEGYSVSREKKESFPLTVTSAQKNPTAFYLCASSIGGSPLHFGNGTRLTVT.

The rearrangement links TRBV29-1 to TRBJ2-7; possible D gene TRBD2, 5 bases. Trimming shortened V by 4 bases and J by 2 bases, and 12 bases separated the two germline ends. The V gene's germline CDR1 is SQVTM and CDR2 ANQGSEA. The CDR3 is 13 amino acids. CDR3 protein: CSVGTSGTYEQYF. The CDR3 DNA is TGCAGCGTTGGAACAAGCGGCACCTACGAGCAGTACTTC.

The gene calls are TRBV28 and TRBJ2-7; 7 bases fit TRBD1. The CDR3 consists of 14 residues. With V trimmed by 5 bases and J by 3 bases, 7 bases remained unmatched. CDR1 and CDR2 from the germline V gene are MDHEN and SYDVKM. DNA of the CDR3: TGTGCCAGCAGTAGTCCGGGACAGAGCTACGAGCAGTACTTC. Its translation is CASSSPGQSYEQYF.

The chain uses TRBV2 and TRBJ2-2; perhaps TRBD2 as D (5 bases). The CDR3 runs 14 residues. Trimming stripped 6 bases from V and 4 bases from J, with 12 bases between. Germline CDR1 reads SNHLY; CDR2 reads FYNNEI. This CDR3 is CASRVGEPTGELFF. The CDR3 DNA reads TGTGCCAGCAGGGTGGGAGAACCCACCGGGGAGCTGTTTTTT.

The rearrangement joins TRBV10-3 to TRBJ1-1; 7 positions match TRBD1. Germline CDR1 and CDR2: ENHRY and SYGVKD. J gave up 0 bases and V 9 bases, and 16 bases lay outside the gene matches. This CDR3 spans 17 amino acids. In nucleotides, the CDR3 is TGTGCCATAGGACAGGCCGTAACGGTTAACATGAACACTGAAGCTTTCTTT. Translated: CAIGQAVTVNMNTEAFF.

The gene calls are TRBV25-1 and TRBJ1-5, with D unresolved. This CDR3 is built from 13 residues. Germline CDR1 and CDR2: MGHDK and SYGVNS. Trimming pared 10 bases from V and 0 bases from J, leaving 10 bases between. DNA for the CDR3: TGTGCCACCCAGGCCAATAGCAATCAGCCCCAGCATTTT. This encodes CATQANSNQPQHF.

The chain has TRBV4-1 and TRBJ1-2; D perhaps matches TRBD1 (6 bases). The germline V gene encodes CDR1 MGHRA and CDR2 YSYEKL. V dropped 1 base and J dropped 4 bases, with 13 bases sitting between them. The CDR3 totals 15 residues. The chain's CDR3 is CASSQAGRGGYGYTF. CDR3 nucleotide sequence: TGCGCCAGCAGCCAAGCGGGCAGGGGAGGCTATGGCTACACCTTC.

The CDR3 sequence: CASSLGDPTGPGTEAFF. CDR3 coding DNA: TGTGCCAGCAGTCTCGGGGATCCAACAGGCCCGGGGACTGAAGCTTTCTTT. V usage is TRBV28 and J usage is TRBJ1-1, with D maybe TRBD1 (5 bases). The V gene lost 5 bases and the J gene lost 5 bases, with 24 bases spanning the gap. This CDR3 has 17 residues. Germline CDR1 and CDR2: MDHEN and SYDVKM.

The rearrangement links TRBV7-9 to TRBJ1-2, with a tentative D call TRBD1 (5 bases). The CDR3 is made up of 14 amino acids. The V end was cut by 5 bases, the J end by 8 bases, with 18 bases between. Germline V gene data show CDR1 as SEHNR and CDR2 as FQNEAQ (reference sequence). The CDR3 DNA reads TGTGCCAGCAGCCCTAGTGGGGGTGTGGAGGGCTACACCTTC. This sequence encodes CASSPSGGVEGYTF.

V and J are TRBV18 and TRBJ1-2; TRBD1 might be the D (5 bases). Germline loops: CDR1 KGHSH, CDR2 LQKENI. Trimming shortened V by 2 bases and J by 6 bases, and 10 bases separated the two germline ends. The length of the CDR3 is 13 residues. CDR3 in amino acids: CASSPSGGDGYTF. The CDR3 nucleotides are TGTGCCAGCTCACCATCGGGGGGTGATGGCTACACCTTC.

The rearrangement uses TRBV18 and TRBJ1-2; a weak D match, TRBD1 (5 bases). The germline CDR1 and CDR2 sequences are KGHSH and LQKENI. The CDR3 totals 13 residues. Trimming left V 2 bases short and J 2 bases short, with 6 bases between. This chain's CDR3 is CASSPRTNYGYTF. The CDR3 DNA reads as TGTGCCAGCTCACCAAGGACAAACTATGGCTACACCTTC.

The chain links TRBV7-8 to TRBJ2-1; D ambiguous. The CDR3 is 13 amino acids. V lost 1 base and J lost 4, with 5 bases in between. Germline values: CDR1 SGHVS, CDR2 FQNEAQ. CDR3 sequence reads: CASSLGMYNEQFF. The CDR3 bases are TGTGCCAGCAGCTTAGGAATGTACAATGAGCAGTTCTTC.

CDR3 amino acids: CASSQDWGGGYTF. The CDR3 DNA is TGTGCCAGCAGCCAAGATTGGGGGGGTGGCTACACCTTC. V gene TRBV3-1 (or the pseudogene TRBV3-2) combines with J gene TRBJ1-2, with D tentatively TRBD1 (5 bases). This CDR3 comprises 13 residues. The V and J ends lost 0 bases and 7 bases respectively, with 9 bases between them. The germline gives CDR1 LGHDT, CDR2 YNNKEL (reference sequence).

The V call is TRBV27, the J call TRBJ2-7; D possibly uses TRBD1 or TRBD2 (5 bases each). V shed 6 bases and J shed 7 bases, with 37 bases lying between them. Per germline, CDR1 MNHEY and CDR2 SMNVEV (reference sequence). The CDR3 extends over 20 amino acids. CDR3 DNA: TGTGCCAGCAGCCCTAGGGGAGAGGTAGCGCCACCTCTCGACGAGGGAGAGCAGTACTTC. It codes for CASSPRGEVAPPLDEGEQYF.

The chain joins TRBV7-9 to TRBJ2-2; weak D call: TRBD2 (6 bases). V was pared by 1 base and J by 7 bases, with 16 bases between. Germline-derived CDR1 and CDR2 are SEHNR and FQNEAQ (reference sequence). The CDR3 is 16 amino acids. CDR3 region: CASSLVGGSLGGELFF. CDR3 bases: TGTGCCAGCAGCTTAGTAGGAGGGTCTCTTGGCGGGGAGCTGTTTTTT.

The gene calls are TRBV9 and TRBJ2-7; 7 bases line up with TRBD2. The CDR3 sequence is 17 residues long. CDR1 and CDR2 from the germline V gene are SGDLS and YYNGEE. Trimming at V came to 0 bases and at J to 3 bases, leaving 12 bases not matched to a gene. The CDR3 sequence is CASSVGAGGSKLYEQYF. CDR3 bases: TGTGCCAGCAGCGTAGGCGCCGGGGGGAGCAAGCTCTACGAGCAGTACTTC.

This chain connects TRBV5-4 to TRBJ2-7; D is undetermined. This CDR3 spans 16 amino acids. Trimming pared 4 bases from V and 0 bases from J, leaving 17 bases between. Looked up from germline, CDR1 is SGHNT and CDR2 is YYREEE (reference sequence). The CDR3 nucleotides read TGTGCCAGCAGCCTAGACCCGGCCATCAGCTCCTACGAGCAGTACTTC. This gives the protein CASSLDPAISSYEQYF.

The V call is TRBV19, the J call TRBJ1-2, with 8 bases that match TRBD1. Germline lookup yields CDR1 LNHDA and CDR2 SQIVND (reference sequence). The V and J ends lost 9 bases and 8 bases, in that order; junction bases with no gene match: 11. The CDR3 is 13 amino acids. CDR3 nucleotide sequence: TGTGCCAGCTGGACAGGGACCCTGGGAGGCTACACCTTC. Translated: CASWTGTLGGYTF. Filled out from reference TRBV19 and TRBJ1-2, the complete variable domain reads DGGITQSPKYLFRKEGQNVTLSCEQNLNHDAMYWYRQDPGQGLRLIYYSQIVNDFQKGDIAEGYSVSREKKESFPLTVTSAQKNPTAFYLCASWTGTLGGYTFGSGTRLTVV.

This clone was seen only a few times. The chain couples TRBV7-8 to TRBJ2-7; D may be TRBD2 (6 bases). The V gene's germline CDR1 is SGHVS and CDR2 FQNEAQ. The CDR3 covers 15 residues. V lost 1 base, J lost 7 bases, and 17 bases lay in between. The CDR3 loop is CASSLVGAGAGEQYF. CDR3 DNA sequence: TGTGCCAGCAGCTTAGTGGGAGCGGGTGCCGGAGAGCAGTACTTC.

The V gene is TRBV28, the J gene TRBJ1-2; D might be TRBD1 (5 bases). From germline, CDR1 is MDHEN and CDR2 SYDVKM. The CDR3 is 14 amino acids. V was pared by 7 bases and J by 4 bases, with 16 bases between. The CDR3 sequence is CASNPAGYGYGYTF. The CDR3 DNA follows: TGTGCCAGCAACCCCGCAGGGTACGGCTATGGCTACACCTTC.

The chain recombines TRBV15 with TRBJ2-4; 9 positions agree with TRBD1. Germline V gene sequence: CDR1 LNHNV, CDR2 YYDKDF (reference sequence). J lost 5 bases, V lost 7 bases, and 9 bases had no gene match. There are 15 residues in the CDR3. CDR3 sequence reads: CATTSPGDRENIQYF. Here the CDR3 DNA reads TGTGCCACCACTTCACCCGGGGACAGGGAAAACATTCAGTACTTC.

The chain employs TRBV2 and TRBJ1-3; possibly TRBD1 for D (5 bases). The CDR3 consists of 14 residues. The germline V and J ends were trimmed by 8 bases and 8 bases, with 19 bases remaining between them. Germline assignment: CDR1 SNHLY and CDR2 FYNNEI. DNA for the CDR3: TGTGCCAGCGTCGTGGGGGAAATCTCAGACACCATATATTTT. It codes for CASVVGEISDTIYF.

The CDR3 DNA sequence: TGCAGTGCTAGTGGTCCGGGATTGAACACCGGGGAGCTGTTTTTT. Encoded protein: CSASGPGLNTGELFF. The chain joins TRBV20-1 to TRBJ2-2; a possible D gene is TRBD2 (5 bases). The germline CDR1 and CDR2 sequences are DFQATT and SNEGSKA (reference sequence). V was cut by 3 bases and J by 1 base, with 12 bases left in between. The CDR3 loop spans 15 amino acids.

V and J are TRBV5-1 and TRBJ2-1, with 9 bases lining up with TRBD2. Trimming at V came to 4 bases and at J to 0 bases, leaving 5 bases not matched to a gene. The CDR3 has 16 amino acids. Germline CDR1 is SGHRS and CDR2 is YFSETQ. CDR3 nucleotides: TGCGCCAGCAGCGAGGGACTAGCAGGCTCCTACAATGAGCAGTTCTTC. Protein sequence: CASSEGLAGSYNEQFF.

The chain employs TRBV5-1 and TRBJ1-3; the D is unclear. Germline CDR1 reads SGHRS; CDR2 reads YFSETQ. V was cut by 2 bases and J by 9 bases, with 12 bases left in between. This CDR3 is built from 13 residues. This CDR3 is CASSLDSGGTIYF. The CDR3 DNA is TGCGCCAGCAGCTTAGACTCAGGAGGCACCATATATTTT.

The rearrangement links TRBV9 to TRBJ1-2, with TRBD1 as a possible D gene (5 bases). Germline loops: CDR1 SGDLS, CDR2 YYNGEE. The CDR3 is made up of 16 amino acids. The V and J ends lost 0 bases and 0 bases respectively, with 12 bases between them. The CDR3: CASSVDHSGSNYGYTF. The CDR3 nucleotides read TGTGCCAGCAGCGTAGATCATTCAGGGTCTAACTATGGCTACACCTTC. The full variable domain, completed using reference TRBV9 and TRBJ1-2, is DSGVTQTPKHLITATGQRVTLRCSPRSGDLSVYWYQQSLDQGLQFLIQYYNGEERAKGNILERFSAQQFPDLHSELNLSSLELGDSALYFCASSVDHSGSNYGYTFGSGTRLTVV.

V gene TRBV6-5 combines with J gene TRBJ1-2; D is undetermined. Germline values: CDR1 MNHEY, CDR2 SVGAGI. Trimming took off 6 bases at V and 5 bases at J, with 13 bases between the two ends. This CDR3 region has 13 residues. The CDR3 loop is CASRKAGVYGYTF. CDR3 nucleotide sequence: TGTGCCAGCAGGAAAGCCGGGGTATATGGCTACACCTTC.

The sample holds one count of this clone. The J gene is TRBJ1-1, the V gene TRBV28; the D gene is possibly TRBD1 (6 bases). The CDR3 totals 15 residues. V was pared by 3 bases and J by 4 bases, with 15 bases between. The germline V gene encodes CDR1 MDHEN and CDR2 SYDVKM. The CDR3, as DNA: TGTGCCAGCAGTTTGGGGGGCCAGGGCAGCACTGAAGCTTTCTTT. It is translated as CASSLGGQGSTEAFF.

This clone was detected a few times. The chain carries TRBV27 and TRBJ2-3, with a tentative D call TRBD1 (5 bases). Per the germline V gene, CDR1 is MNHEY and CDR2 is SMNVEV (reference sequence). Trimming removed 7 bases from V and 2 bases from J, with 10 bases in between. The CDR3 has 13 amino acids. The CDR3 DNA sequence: TGTGCCAGCATAAGGGGTTCCACAGATACGCAGTATTTT. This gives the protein CASIRGSTDTQYF.